This T cell receptor (beta chain) originates from a study of shared clonotypes between healthy human individuals. Study-level points and caveats: On the whole, naive subsets had larger estimated richness than memory subsets had.

The CDR3 loop spans 12 amino acids. Per germline, CDR1 MDHEN and CDR2 SYDVKM. Deletions cut 8 bases from V and 6 bases from J, with 13 bases between. About this clone: The antigen is undetermined.

Sequencing used immunoSEQ multiplex PCR; TCRdb keeps in-frame clones, though not all of them. The sample lists some 2.4 million clones, over 85% occurring once. The chain is built from TRBV28 and TRBJ1-2; no definite D call. The clonotype originates from a man between 18 and 29 years old in good health. Some clones in this sample may be carry-over from other donors' samples. The sequenced sample consisted of naive CD4+ T cells from PBMCs. Stated subset: CD45RA+ positively selected. CDR3 in DNA: TGTGCCAGCGCAGCCCTCATGGATGGCTACACCTTC. Translation gives CASAALMDGYTF.